Listed below are T cell receptor beta chains from one sample, sequenced in a study of blood T cell repertoires in COVID-19. The repertoire was sequenced with immunoSEQ multiplex PCR; TCRdb's copy has only in-frame clones and lacks some. The sample has 250,000 to 300,000 clones; roughly nine tenths are singletons. Sequencing was performed on peripheral blood. Receptor source: a woman aged 50 to 60 who had recovered from COVID-19. Both conserved end residues are part of each CDR3. The D gene is left open where the match is weak. Where a row states a size, it is once, few, many or the class of an expanded clone; other rows omit it.

length	D	size	V	J	CDR3	DNA
16	TRBD1	.	TRBV19	TRBJ1-2	CASSWTGQGRRVRYTF	TGTGCCAGTAGTTGGACCGGACAGGGCAGAAGAGTTCGCTACACCTTC
13	TRBD1	.	TRBV6-1	TRBJ2-5	CASSETGRETQYF	TGTGCCAGCAGTGAGACAGGGCGGGAGACCCAGTACTTC
14	.	.	TRBV20-1	TRBJ1-3	CSASQGNSGNTIYF	TGCAGTGCTAGTCAGGGGAACTCTGGAAACACCATATATTTT
15	.	.	TRBV5-6	TRBJ1-3	CASSFRGYSGNTIYF	TGTGCCAGCAGCTTCAGGGGTTACTCTGGAAACACCATATATTTT
13	TRBD1	.	TRBV12-5	TRBJ1-1	CASGKDRETEAFF	TGTGCTAGTGGTAAAGACAGGGAGACTGAAGCTTTCTTT
15	.	.	TRBV7-9	TRBJ1-5	CASSSGTGGNQPQHF	TGTGCCAGCAGCTCCGGGACGGGGGGCAATCAGCCCCAGCATTTT
14	.	.	TRBV9	TRBJ2-3	CASSPSPSTDTQYF	TGTGCCAGCAGCCCAAGCCCTAGCACAGATACGCAGTATTTT
13	.	.	TRBV5-6	TRBJ1-2	CASSPGQNYGYTF	TGTGCCAGCAGCCCGGGACAAAACTATGGCTACACCTTC
17	TRBD1	.	TRBV9	TRBJ2-6	CASSAGTGTSGANVLTF	TGTGCCAGCAGCGCCGGGACAGGGACTTCTGGGGCCAACGTCCTGACTTTC
16	.	.	TRBV28	TRBJ1-2	CASSQPGGQEPYGYTF	TGTGCCAGCAGTCAACCCGGAGGGCAGGAGCCCTATGGCTACACCTTC
17	.	.	TRBV11-2	TRBJ1-1	CASSLDRPTGSNTEAFF	TGTGCCAGCAGCTTAGATCGACCCACGGGGTCGAACACTGAAGCTTTCTTT
15	TRBD1	.	TRBV7-2	TRBJ2-5	CASSFTGQRKETQYF	TGTGCCAGCAGCTTCACGGGACAGCGAAAGGAGACCCAGTACTTC
15	.	.	TRBV30	TRBJ1-1	CAWSVGGALHTEAFF	TGTGCCTGGAGTGTAGGAGGGGCCCTACACACTGAAGCTTTCTTT
15	TRBD1	.	TRBV6-6	TRBJ1-1	CASSGDSFMNTEAFF	TGTGCCAGCAGTGGGGACAGCTTCATGAACACTGAAGCTTTCTTT
14	TRBD2	.	TRBV27	TRBJ2-7	CASTRTSGSHEQYF	TGTGCCAGCACCCGGACTAGCGGGAGCCACGAGCAGTACTTC
12	.	.	TRBV24-1	TRBJ1-6	CATSDPQGPLHF	TGTGCCACCAGTGATCCTCAGGGTCCCCTCCACTTT
16	.	once	TRBV9	TRBJ1-4	CASSRSEGLPREKLFF	TGTGCCAGCAGCCGATCGGAGGGGCTACCGAGAGAAAAACTGTTTTTT
12	.	.	TRBV9	TRBJ2-3	CASSGGGDTQYF	TGTGCCAGCTCCGGAGGTGGAGATACGCAGTATTTT
17	TRBD2	.	TRBV27	TRBJ2-1	CASSHRRAGGHNNEQFF	TGTGCCAGCAGTCACCGGAGGGCGGGAGGCCACAACAATGAGCAGTTCTTC
16	TRBD2	.	TRBV5-1	TRBJ2-7	CASSSGLAGTNYEQYF	TGCGCCAGCAGCTCAGGATTAGCGGGAACCAACTACGAGCAGTACTTC
16	.	.	TRBV10-3	TRBJ1-4	CAISESKTQGNEKLFF	TGTGCCATCAGTGAGTCGAAGACCCAGGGGAATGAAAAACTGTTTTTT
14	.	.	TRBV5-1	TRBJ2-7	CASSLAGSSYEQYF	TGCGCCAGCAGCTTGGCGGGGAGCTCCTACGAGCAGTACTTC
14	.	.	TRBV4-3	TRBJ1-2	CASSQADRDYGYTF	TGCGCCAGCAGCCAAGCAGACAGAGACTATGGCTACACCTTC
15	.	.	TRBV6-5	TRBJ1-4	CASSVWTAADEKLFF	TGTGCCAGCAGCGTATGGACAGCGGCCGATGAAAAACTGTTTTTT
17	.	once	TRBV5-1	TRBJ2-7	CASSRRPTASRSYEQYF	TGCGCCAGCAGCCGCAGGCCTACCGCATCAAGATCCTACGAGCAGTACTTC
12	.	.	TRBV12-3/TRBV12-4	TRBJ2-1	CASSSYGDEQFF	TGTGCCAGCAGTTCCTACGGGGATGAGCAGTTCTTC
14	.	.	TRBV2	TRBJ2-7	CASTVRDPSYEQYF	TGTGCCAGCACTGTTCGGGATCCATCCTACGAGCAGTACTTC
15	TRBD2	few	TRBV14	TRBJ2-1	CASSQGPGRNNEQFF	TGTGCCAGCAGCCAAGGGCCCGGGAGGAACAATGAGCAGTTCTTC
13	.	.	TRBV29-1	TRBJ2-7	CSVSSDTGYEQYF	TGCAGCGTTTCCTCGGACACCGGCTACGAGCAGTACTTC
14	.	.	TRBV10-3	TRBJ1-1	CAIRDSTGNTEAFF	TGTGCCATCAGGGATTCAACAGGGAACACTGAAGCTTTCTTT
14	TRBD1	.	TRBV7-3	TRBJ2-3	CASSPGQGADTQYF	TGTGCCAGCAGCCCGGGACAGGGGGCAGATACGCAGTATTTT
13	.	.	TRBV29-1	TRBJ1-2	CSASTGLGYGYTF	TGCAGCGCCTCTACAGGTCTCGGCTATGGCTACACCTTC
19	TRBD2	.	TRBV13	TRBJ2-3	CASSLGPRGGGRSTDTQYF	TGTGCCAGCAGCTTAGGGCCGCGGGGGGGCGGTAGAAGCACAGATACGCAGTATTTT
14	.	.	TRBV6-4	TRBJ2-2	CASRGAVGTGELFF	TGTGCCAGCCGAGGAGCGGTAGGCACCGGGGAGCTGTTTTTT
16	.	.	TRBV4-2	TRBJ1-6	CASSQEIGRGGSPLHF	TGTGCCAGCAGCCAAGAGATCGGGAGGGGGGGATCACCCCTCCACTTT
14	TRBD1	.	TRBV30	TRBJ1-1	CAWSFTGANTEAFF	TGTGCCTGGAGCTTCACAGGGGCGAACACTGAAGCTTTCTTT
15	TRBD2	.	TRBV19	TRBJ2-1	CASSIDRTSGRGLFF	TGTGCCAGTAGTATAGACCGGACTAGCGGGAGGGGTCTCTTCTTC
17	TRBD1	.	TRBV5-1	TRBJ2-7	CASALGTGILLSYEQYF	TGCGCCAGCGCCCTCGGGACAGGGATCCTCTTGAGTTACGAGCAGTACTTC
15	.	.	TRBV7-2	TRBJ1-1	CASSSRTVLNTEAFF	TGTGCCAGCAGCTCTAGGACAGTTTTGAACACTGAAGCTTTCTTT
13	.	.	TRBV24-1	TRBJ2-1	CATRRATGNEQFF	TGTGCCACCCGCCGAGCAACTGGCAATGAGCAGTTCTTC
13	TRBD1	many	TRBV10-3	TRBJ1-2	CATLGTAGGGYTF	TGTGCCACACTCGGGACAGCCGGAGGAGGCTACACCTTC
13	.	.	TRBV29-1	TRBJ2-3	CSSRGASTDTQYF	TGCAGCTCTCGGGGGGCCTCGACAGATACGCAGTATTTT
14	.	once	TRBV5-4	TRBJ2-5	CASSLGGVQETQYF	TGTGCCAGCAGCTTGGGGGGGGTCCAAGAGACCCAGTACTTC
16	.	.	TRBV30	TRBJ1-6	CAWSVGGQLVNSPLHF	TGTGCCTGGAGTGTGGGAGGACAATTGGTGAATTCACCCCTCCACTTT
15	TRBD1	few	TRBV6-2/TRBV6-3	TRBJ1-1	CASSRQGAFNTEAFF	TGTGCCAGCAGCCGACAGGGGGCATTTAACACTGAAGCTTTCTTT